This T cell receptor (beta chain) came from a study of cytomegalovirus exposure and HLA in healthy donors. Findings and caveats of the study: Reports indicate that TCR beta sequences accurately predicted the HLA-A and HLA-B alleles of most subjects. A later analysis found that most CMV-associated TCR beta chains appeared HLA-restricted. Diagnosis of cytomegalovirus status made by the classifier reportedly showed high specificity and sensitivity.

Comment on this clone: The antigen remains unidentified.

Unrecorded immune exposures were likely, despite nominal health at sampling. Looked up from germline, CDR1 is MNHNY and CDR2 is SVGAGI (reference sequence). The junction had 8 bases not matched to a gene; V was cut back by 6 bases and J by 5 bases. CDR3 length equals 14 residues. PCR employed 60 Vbeta and 13 Jbeta primers. The method was immunoSEQ multiplex PCR; TCRdb's version includes in-frame clones alone and lacks a portion of them. This table holds about 170,000 clones, just under 80% found once. The V and J genes are TRBV6-6 and TRBJ2-5; TRBD2 matches 8 bases. This clonotype was obtained from a woman aged 45-60 years in good health and CMV-seropositive. Specimen: PBMCs. The CDR3 nucleotides read TGTGCCAGCAGCATCGGGGGGGCTAAGGAGACCCAGTACTTC. This gives the protein CASSIGGAKETQYF.